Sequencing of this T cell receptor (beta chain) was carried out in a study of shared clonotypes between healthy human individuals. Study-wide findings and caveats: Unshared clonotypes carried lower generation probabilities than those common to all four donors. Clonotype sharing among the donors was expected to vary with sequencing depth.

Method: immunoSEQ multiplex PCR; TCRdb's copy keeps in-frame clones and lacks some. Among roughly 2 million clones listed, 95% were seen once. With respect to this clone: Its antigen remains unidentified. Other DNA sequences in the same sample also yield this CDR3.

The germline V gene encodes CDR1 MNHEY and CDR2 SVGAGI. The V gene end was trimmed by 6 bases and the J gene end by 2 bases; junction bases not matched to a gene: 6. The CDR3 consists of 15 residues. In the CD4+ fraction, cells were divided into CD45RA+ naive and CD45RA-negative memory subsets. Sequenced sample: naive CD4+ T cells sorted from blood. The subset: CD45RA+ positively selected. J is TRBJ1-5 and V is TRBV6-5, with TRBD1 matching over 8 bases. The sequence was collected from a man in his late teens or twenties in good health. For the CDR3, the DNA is TGTGCCAGCAGCCGGACAGGGACTGGCAATCAGCCCCAGCATTTT. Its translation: CASSRTGTGNQPQHF.